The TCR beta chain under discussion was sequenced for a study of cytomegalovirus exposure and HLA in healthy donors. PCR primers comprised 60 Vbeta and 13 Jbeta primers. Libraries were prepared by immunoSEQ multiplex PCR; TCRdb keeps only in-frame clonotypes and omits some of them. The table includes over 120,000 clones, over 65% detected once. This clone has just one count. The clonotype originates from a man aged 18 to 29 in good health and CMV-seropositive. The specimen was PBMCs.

The CDR3 DNA reads as TGTGCCAGCAGTAGCCGCACAGATACGCAGTATTTT. Encoded protein: CASSSRTDTQYF. J is TRBJ2-3 and V is TRBV6-5; D unresolved. The CDR3 covers 12 residues. V was cut by 5 bases and J by 1 base, with 4 bases left in between. Germline V gene lookup returns CDR1 MNHEY and CDR2 SVGAGI.